This entry is about one TCR beta chain. The germline V gene encodes CDR1 SGHTA and CDR2 FQGNSA. The ends were cut back, 6 bases at V and 2 bases at J, with 14 bases in the middle. The CDR3 covers 15 residues. The sample is drawn from a study of blood T cell repertoires in COVID-19. Study-level background: Some COVID-19 samples were acute and others convalescent; all came from the United States, Italy and Spain. T cells, B-cell-depleted T cells, or PBMCs supplied cDNA or gDNA.

Methods used by the authors: Nucleated cell number was recorded as an estimate derived from reference gene primer amplification. Libraries were prepared by immunoSEQ multiplex PCR; TCRdb keeps only in-frame clonotypes and omits some of them. V, J and clone size reflect that table, while D and trimming were determined from the DNA. The sample contains 150,000 to 200,000 clones, 80% to 90% of which appear only once. Sample: peripheral blood. This sequence was found in a human donor with active or convalescent COVID-19. The donor label of this sample is uncertain. The chain joins TRBV7-2 to TRBJ2-4; tentatively, D is TRBD1 (6 bases). The CDR3 spells CASSSPTGTKNIQYF. The DNA of the CDR3 is TGTGCCAGCAGTTCCCCTACAGGGACCAAAAACATTCAGTACTTC.